Below, 20 T cell receptor beta chains from the same sample are listed, as sequenced in a study of blood T cell repertoires in COVID-19. The protocol was immunoSEQ multiplex PCR, while the TCRdb copy is restricted to in-frame clones and leaves out a portion. Of about 28,000 clones in the sample, 84% were seen once. Sequences were obtained from peripheral blood. These TCRs come from a man aged 70-80 years with active COVID-19.

This chain links TRBV30 with TRBJ2-1; the match to TRBD2 covers 15 bases. The length of the CDR3 is 15 residues. Unmatched junction bases numbered 7, after V lost 3 bases and J lost 10 bases. From germline, CDR1 is GTSNPN and CDR2 SVGIG (reference sequence). Here the CDR3 DNA reads TGTGCCTGGAGGAGGGGACTAGCGGGGGGCCGGGAGCAGTTCTTC. Translated: CAWRRGLAGGREQFF.

CDR3 amino acids: CASSHSNQPQHF. CDR3 DNA sequence: TGTGCCAGCAGTCATAGCAATCAGCCCCAGCATTTT. V and J are TRBV12-3 or TRBV12-4 and TRBJ1-5; D is ambiguous. This CDR3 is built from 12 residues. V dropped 5 bases and J dropped 0 bases, with 2 bases sitting between them.

The V and J genes are TRBV12-5 and TRBJ1-5; TRBD1 matches 7 bases. The CDR3 has 15 amino acids. Germline V lookup: CDR1 LGHNT, CDR2 FRNRAP. After removal of 5 bases from V and 1 base from J, the junction contained 5 bases not matched to a gene. The CDR3 DNA is TGTGCTAGTGGTCTGCTACAGGGGAGCAATCAGCCCCAGCATTTT. It yields the protein CASGLLQGSNQPQHF. Looking up the rest from reference TRBV12-5 and TRBJ1-5 gives the full variable domain: DARVTQTPRHKVTEMGQEVTMRCQPILGHNTVFWYRQTMMQGLELLAYFRNRAPLDDSGMPKDRFSAEMPDATLATLKIQPSEPRDSAVYFCASGLLQGSNQPQHFGDGTRLSIL.

This chain connects TRBV15 to TRBJ2-1, with a tentative D call TRBD2 (5 bases). V lost 0 bases, J lost 10 bases, and 13 bases lay in between. CDR3 length equals 14 residues. Per the germline V gene, CDR1 is LNHNV and CDR2 is YYDKDF (reference sequence). The CDR3, as DNA: TGTGCCACCAGCAGAGAAAGCGGTGTAAAAGAGCAGTTCTTC. Amino acid sequence: CATSRESGVKEQFF.

V and J are TRBV14 and TRBJ2-7; 12 bases match TRBD1. Unmatched junction bases numbered 9, after V lost 4 bases and J lost 5 bases. The CDR3 extends over 16 amino acids. The V gene's germline CDR1 is SGHDN and CDR2 FVKESK. The CDR3 sequence: CASSPPWGQGAHEQYF. The CDR3, as DNA: TGTGCCAGCAGCCCTCCCTGGGGACAGGGGGCCCACGAGCAGTACTTC.

V gene TRBV15 combines with J gene TRBJ2-7; 7 bases map to TRBD2. The CDR3 is 13 residues long. Trimming cost V 1 base and J 4 bases; bases outside gene matches: 1. Per the germline V gene, CDR1 is LNHNV and CDR2 is YYDKDF (reference sequence). The CDR3 coding sequence is TGTGCCACCAGCAGAGTCGGGAGGTACGAGCAGTACTTC. Translated: CATSRVGRYEQYF.

The chain links TRBV6-5 to TRBJ1-6; D possibly corresponds to TRBD1 (6 bases). Germline loops: CDR1 MNHEY, CDR2 SVGAGI. Trimming took 6 bases from V and 3 from J, leaving 12 bases between them. The CDR3 extends over 15 amino acids. In DNA form, the CDR3 reads TGTGCCAGCAGGGGCAGGGGCAACTATAATTCACCCCTCCACTTT. Translation gives CASRGRGNYNSPLHF.

This clone was detected only once. This chain joins TRBV30 and TRBJ1-6; no definite D call. The CDR3 has 17 residues. The germline V gene has CDR1 GTSNPN and CDR2 SVGIG (reference sequence). The germline V and J ends were trimmed by 5 bases and 4 bases, with 21 bases remaining between them. CDR3 region: CAWGPRAGRTYNSPLHF. In DNA form, the CDR3 reads TGTGCCTGGGGGCCCCGGGCTGGGCGGACTTATAATTCACCCCTCCACTTT.

The V gene is TRBV28, the J gene TRBJ2-6, with D perhaps matching TRBD1 (6 bases). The CDR3 is 16 amino acids. The V gene lost 6 bases and the J gene lost 4 bases, with 16 bases spanning the gap. Germline CDR1 reads MDHEN; CDR2 reads SYDVKM. The CDR3 reads CASSAPAGAGANVLTF. For the CDR3, the DNA is TGTGCCAGCAGCGCCCCCGCAGGGGCAGGGGCCAACGTCCTGACTTTC.

This clone was observed a handful of times. V is TRBV9 and J is TRBJ1-3; D gene uncertain. Trimming removed 4 bases from V and 0 bases from J, with 8 bases in between. The CDR3 consists of 14 residues. CDR1 and CDR2 (germline): SGDLS, YYNGEE. The CDR3 region has the DNA TGTGCCAGCAGCCCAGGTGGCTCTGGAAACACCATATATTTT. Protein: CASSPGGSGNTIYF.

This clone was seen a few times. The chain employs TRBV10-3 and TRBJ1-1; 8 bases align to TRBD1. The CDR3 has 15 amino acids. V lost 5 bases to trimming and J lost 5 bases; unmatched junction nucleotides: 10. Germline V lookup: CDR1 ENHRY, CDR2 SYGVKD. The CDR3 region has the DNA TGTGCCATCAGTCCCCAGGGGGCGCGGAAGACTGAAGCTTTCTTT. Amino acids: CAISPQGARKTEAFF.

The V call is TRBV3-1 (or the pseudogene TRBV3-2), the J call TRBJ2-2; 8 bases line up with TRBD1. Germline trimming cut 3 bases from V and 6 bases from J; bases unmatched to any gene: 6. The CDR3 length is 15 residues. The V gene's germline CDR1 is LGHDT and CDR2 YNNKEL (reference sequence). This CDR3 reads CASSQVGQDAGELFF. The CDR3 DNA is TGTGCCAGCAGCCAGGTGGGACAGGATGCCGGGGAGCTGTTTTTT.

This rearrangement joins TRBV7-8 to TRBJ2-7; TRBD2 agrees at 12 bases. The CDR3 totals 15 residues. Germline loops: CDR1 SGHVS, CDR2 FQNEAQ. J gave up 1 base and V 5 bases, and 3 bases lay outside the gene matches. The CDR3 sequence is CASSKTSGGSYEQYF. CDR3 nucleotide sequence: TGTGCCAGCAGCAAGACTAGCGGGGGTTCCTACGAGCAGTACTTC.

The V and J genes are TRBV7-6 and TRBJ1-4; 8 nucleotides match TRBD1. CDR1 and CDR2 from the germline V gene are SGHVS and FNYEAQ. The trim removed 3 bases at V and 4 bases at J, leaving 4 bases unmatched. CDR3 length: 15 amino acids. The CDR3 reads CASSLAGTGNEKLFF. As DNA, the CDR3 is TGTGCCAGCAGCTTGGCTGGGACAGGTAATGAAAAACTGTTTTTT.

The chain recombines TRBV19 with TRBJ2-2, with a weak D call TRBD1 (5 bases). This CDR3 has 18 amino acids. In germline, CDR1 is LNHDA, CDR2 SQIVND (reference sequence). V lost 4 bases to trimming and J lost 0 bases, with 18 bases between them. The DNA of the CDR3 is TGTGCCAGTAGTACATACCTCGGACGGACACCGAACACCGGGGAGCTGTTTTTT. Its protein product is CASSTYLGRTPNTGELFF.

V is TRBV10-1 and J is TRBJ1-1; 9 nucleotides agree with TRBD1. The germline V gene has CDR1 WNHNN and CDR2 SYGVQD (reference sequence). This CDR3 spans 17 amino acids. V lost 6 bases, J lost 0 bases, and 11 bases stayed unmatched. CDR3 bases: TGCGCCAGCAGGCCCCGGACAGGGGCGGTTTTGAACACTGAAGCTTTCTTT. Translating gives CASRPRTGAVLNTEAFF.

The CDR3 sequence: CASSLGTGSDYGYTF. CDR3 sequence (DNA): TGTGCCAGCAGTTTAGGGACAGGGTCGGACTATGGCTACACCTTC. The chain joins TRBV28 to TRBJ1-2, with TRBD1 matching over 9 bases. The V segment lost 2 bases and the J segment 3 bases; nucleotides outside the gene matches: 4. This CDR3 has 15 residues. The V gene's germline CDR1 is MDHEN and CDR2 SYDVKM.

The chain employs TRBV30 and TRBJ1-2; 7 bases align to TRBD1. Germline values: CDR1 GTSNPN, CDR2 SVGIG (reference sequence). This CDR3 comprises 13 residues. The V and J ends lost 5 bases and 8 bases, in that order; junction bases with no gene match: 11. The chain's CDR3 is CAWEGRQGRGYTF. CDR3 DNA sequence: TGTGCCTGGGAAGGGAGACAGGGCAGGGGCTACACCTTC.

The chain joins TRBV7-8 to TRBJ2-1; 8 nucleotides align to TRBD2. CDR1 is SGHVS, CDR2 FQNEAQ, per germline. The length of the CDR3 is 16 residues. V gave up 3 bases and J gave up 4 bases; unmatched junction bases: 8. In DNA form, the CDR3 reads TGTGCCAGCAGCTTCGAAGCGGGGGCACAATACAATGAGCAGTTCTTC. It encodes CASSFEAGAQYNEQFF.

The chain combines TRBV29-1 with TRBJ1-2, with D unclear. This CDR3 comprises 12 residues. Between the trimmed V and J ends, which lost 7 bases and 4 bases, there was a span of 13 bases. Germline assignment: CDR1 SQVTM and CDR2 ANQGSEA. The CDR3 loop is CSDHSLSYGYTF. The CDR3 bases are TGCAGCGACCACAGCTTATCCTATGGCTACACCTTC.